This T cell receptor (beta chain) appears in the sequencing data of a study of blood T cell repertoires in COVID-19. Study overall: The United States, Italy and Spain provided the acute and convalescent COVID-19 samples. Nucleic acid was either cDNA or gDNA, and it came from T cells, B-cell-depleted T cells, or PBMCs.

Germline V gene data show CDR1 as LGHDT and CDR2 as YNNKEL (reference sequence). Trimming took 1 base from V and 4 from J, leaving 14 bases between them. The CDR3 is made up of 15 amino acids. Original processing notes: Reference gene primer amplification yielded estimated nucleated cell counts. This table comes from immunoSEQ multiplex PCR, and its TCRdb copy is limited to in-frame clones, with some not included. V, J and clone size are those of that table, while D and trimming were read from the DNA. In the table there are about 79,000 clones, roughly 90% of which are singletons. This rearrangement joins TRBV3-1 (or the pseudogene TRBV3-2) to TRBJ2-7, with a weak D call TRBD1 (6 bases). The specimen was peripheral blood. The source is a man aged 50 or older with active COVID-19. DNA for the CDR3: TGTGCCAGCAGCCAAGGAGGTTTAGGGGGATACGAGCAGTACTTC. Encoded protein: CASSQGGLGGYEQYF.